This T cell receptor (beta chain) was identified during a study of T cell changes during pregnancy in multiple sclerosis. The CDR3 contains 13 residues. Germline values: CDR1 MNHNS, CDR2 SASEGT. V lost 8 bases, J lost 0 bases, and 10 bases lay in between. Clones were read by immunoSEQ multiplex PCR, and TCRdb kept only the in-frame ones, dropping some. The sample holds 90,000 to 100,000 clones, approximately 92% seen once. The sample consisted of peripheral blood, taken in the first trimester of pregnancy. The chain combines TRBV6-1 with TRBJ1-1; maybe TRBD1 (5 bases). The origin of this receptor is a female donor with multiple sclerosis, enrolled in a pregnancy study. The CDR3 loop is CASAGTLNTEAFF. CDR3 bases: TGTGCCAGCGCCGGGACTTTGAACACTGAAGCTTTCTTT.